This T cell receptor beta chain was captured in a study of CXCR3-negative and CXCR3-positive naive CD8 T cells. Details on this clonotype: Its antigen remains unidentified.

Study-wide points: Hydrophobicity of TRB CDR3s was greater in CXCR3-positive naive cells than in CXCR3-negative naive cells.

Every subset of CD8+ T cells was sorted in triplicate at under 350,000 cells each. The study made its TRB cDNA libraries by 5' RACE, adding UMI labels. TCRdb re-called the 5' RACE reads; one entry per CDR3 protein, DNA not given. This table holds roughly 99,000 distinct CDR3 sequences. Germline CDR1 and CDR2: MNHEY and SMNVEV (reference sequence). CDR3 length: 17 amino acids. The source material was naive CXCR3+ CD8+ T cells from blood. Subset denoted: CD45RO-CCR7+CD27+CD95- naive CD8+ T cells expressing CXCR3 (TNR3+). The chain employs TRBV27 and TRBJ2-1; the TCRdb D gene call, TRBD2, has no DNA to confirm it. The receptor was derived from a human donor in good health. Some clones in this sample may be carry-over from other donors' samples. The CDR3: CASIPTIGLAEYNEQFF.